This T cell receptor beta chain is from a study of preoperative IRX-2 immunotherapy in early breast cancer. The treatment: preoperative locoregional IRX-2 cytokine immunotherapy. Samples came from a phase Ib trial of preoperative locoregional IRX-2 cytokine immunotherapy. Sequenced by immunoSEQ multiplex PCR; TCRdb stores in-frame clones only, minus some. The sample records 9,500 to 14,000 clones, 75% to 90% being singletons. J was trimmed by 12 bases and V by 6 bases; bases with no gene match: 8. Germline V gives CDR1 MNHGY, CDR2 SAAAGT. The CDR3 extends over 14 amino acids. The TCR sequence derives from a human donor with breast cancer. The chain recombines TRBV6-8 with TRBJ2-6; 10 positions agree with TRBD2. Sequences were derived from lymph node tissue, sampled before IRX-2 immunotherapy. CDR3 bases: TGTGCCAGCAGCGGGACTAGCGCCACGGGCGTCCTGACTTTC. This translates into CASSGTSATGVLTF.